The entry below describes one T cell receptor beta chain. What it binds is unknown. CDR3 length: 13 amino acids. V lost 2 bases to trimming and J lost 4 bases, with 8 bases between them. CDR1 is ENHRY and CDR2 is SYGVKD in the germline V gene. This sample is drawn from a study of shared clonotypes between healthy human individuals. The study, taken as a whole, reports: Generation of non-shared clonotypes was less probable than generation of clonotypes shared by all four donors. Limitation of the genetic and exposure-history diversity represented came from the few donors.

Data came from immunoSEQ multiplex PCR; TCRdb stores just in-frame clones and leaves some out. Among around 720,000 clones listed, about three quarters were seen once. The chain is built from TRBV10-3 and TRBJ1-2; D is undetermined. Sequencing input: memory CD4+ T cells sorted from blood. Subset specified: CD45RA-negative fraction. This receptor was taken from a woman aged 25 to 39 in good health. The CDR3 region has the DNA TGTGCCATCAGTGAGGCGGGTAGCTATGGCTACACCTTC. As protein: CAISEAGSYGYTF.